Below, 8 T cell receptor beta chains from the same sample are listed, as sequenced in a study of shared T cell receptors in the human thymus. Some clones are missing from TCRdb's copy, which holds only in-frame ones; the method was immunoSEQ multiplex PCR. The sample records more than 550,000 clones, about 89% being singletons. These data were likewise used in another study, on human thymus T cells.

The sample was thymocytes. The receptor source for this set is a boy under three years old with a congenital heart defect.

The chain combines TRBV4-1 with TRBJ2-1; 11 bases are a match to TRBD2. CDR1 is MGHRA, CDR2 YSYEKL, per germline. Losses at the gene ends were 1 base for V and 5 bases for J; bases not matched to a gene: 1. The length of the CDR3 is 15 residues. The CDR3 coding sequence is TGCGCCAGCAGCCAAGGACTAGCGGGAAACAATGAGCAGTTCTTC. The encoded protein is CASSQGLAGNNEQFF.

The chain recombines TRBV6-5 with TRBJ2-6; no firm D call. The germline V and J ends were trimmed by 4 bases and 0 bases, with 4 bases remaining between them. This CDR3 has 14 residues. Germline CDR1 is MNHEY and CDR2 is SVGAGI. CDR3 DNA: TGTGCCAGCAGTTCCCGCTCTGGGGCCAACGTCCTGACTTTC. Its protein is CASSSRSGANVLTF.

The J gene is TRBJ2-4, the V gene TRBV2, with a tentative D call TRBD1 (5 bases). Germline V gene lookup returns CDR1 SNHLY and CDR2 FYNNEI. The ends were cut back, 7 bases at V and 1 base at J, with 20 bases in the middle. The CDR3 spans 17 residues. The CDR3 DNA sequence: TGTGCCAGCATTCCGGACATCCCCCCCCGGGCCAAAAACATTCAGTACTTC. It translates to CASIPDIPPRAKNIQYF.

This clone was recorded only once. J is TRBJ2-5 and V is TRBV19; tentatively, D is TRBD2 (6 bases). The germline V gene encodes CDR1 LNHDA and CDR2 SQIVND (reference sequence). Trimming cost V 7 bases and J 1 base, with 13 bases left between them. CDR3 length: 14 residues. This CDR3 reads CASKASGFQETQYF. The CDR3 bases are TGTGCCAGTAAGGCAAGCGGGTTCCAAGAGACCCAGTACTTC.

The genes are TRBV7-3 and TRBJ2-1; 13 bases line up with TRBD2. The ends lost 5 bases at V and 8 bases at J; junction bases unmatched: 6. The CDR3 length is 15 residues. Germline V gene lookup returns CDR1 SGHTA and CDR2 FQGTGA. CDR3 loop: CASSPGTSGDDEQFF. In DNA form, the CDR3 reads TGTGCCAGCAGCCCCGGGACTAGCGGGGACGATGAGCAGTTCTTC.

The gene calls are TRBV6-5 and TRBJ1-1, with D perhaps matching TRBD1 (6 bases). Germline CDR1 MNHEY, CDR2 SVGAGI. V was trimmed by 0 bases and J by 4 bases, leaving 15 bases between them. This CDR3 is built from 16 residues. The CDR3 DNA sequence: TGTGCCAGCAGTTACTCGATTGGGGCAGGGGCCACTGAAGCTTTCTTT. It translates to CASSYSIGAGATEAFF.

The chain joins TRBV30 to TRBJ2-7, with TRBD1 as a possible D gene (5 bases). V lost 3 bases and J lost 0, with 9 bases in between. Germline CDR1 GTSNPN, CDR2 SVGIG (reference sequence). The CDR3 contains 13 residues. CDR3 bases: TGTGCCTGGAGAACAGGATTCTCCTACGAGCAGTACTTC. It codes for CAWRTGFSYEQYF.

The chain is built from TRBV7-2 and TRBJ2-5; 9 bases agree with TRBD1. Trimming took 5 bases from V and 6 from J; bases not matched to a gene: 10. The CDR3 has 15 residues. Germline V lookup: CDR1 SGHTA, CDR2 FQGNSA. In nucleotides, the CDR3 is TGTGCCAGCAGCGCGTACAGGGGGCGCAGGCAGACCCAGTACTTC. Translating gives CASSAYRGRRQTQYF.